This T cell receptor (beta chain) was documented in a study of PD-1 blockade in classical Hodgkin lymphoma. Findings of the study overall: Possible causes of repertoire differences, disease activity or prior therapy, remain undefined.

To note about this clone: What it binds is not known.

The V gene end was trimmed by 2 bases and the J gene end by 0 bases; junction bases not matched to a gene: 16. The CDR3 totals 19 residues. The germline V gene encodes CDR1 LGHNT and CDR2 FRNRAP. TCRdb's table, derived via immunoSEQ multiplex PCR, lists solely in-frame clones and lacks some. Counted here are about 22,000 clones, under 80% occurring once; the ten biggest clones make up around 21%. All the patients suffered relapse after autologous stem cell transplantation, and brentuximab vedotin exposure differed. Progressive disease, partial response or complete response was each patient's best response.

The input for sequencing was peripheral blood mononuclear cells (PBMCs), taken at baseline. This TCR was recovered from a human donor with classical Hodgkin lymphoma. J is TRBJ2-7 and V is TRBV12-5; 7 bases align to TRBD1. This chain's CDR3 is CASGLFRGTGTPSSYEQYF. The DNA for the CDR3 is TGTGCTAGTGGTTTGTTCAGGGGGACCGGGACACCAAGCTCCTACGAGCAGTACTTC.